The 30 T cell receptor beta chains below were found in one sample sequenced in a study of beta chain features in type 1 diabetes. Study results and limitations: TCRB CDR3s were moderately but significantly shorter in Type 1 diabetes patients in all four CD4+ subsets.

The investigators reverse transcribed all of the isolated RNA, so they sequenced expressed TCRB transcripts. Only in-frame clones appear in the TCRdb table, and some are missing; sequencing was by immunoSEQ multiplex PCR. The table includes about 400,000 clones, over 10% detected once. Their target antigens are unknown. Sequenced input: naive CD4+ T cells from blood. Receptors were obtained from a young woman with type 1 diabetes.

This clone was detected only a few times. CDR3: CASSPTTGIEQYF. The CDR3 DNA is TGTGCCAGCAGCCCCACGACAGGGATCGAGCAGTACTTC. The J gene is TRBJ2-7, the V gene TRBV7-9, with TRBD1 matching over 7 bases. J was trimmed by 6 bases and V by 5 bases; bases with no gene match: 7. CDR1 is SEHNR, CDR2 FQNEAQ, per germline (reference sequence). This CDR3 is built from 13 residues.

The chain recombines TRBV7-2 with TRBJ2-6; 8 nucleotides align to TRBD1. Germline V CDR1 and CDR2: SGHTA, FQGNSA. The V segment lost 1 base and the J segment 4 bases; nucleotides outside the gene matches: 6. This CDR3 has 17 residues. The CDR3 nucleotides are TGTGCCAGCAGCTTAGTACAGGGGGTCTCGGGGGCCAACGTCCTGACTTTC. Its protein is CASSLVQGVSGANVLTF.

The V call is TRBV29-1, the J call TRBJ2-1; D not certain. V was shortened by 4 bases and J by 6 bases, with 25 bases between the two germline ends. CDR3 length: 17 amino acids. CDR1 and CDR2 (germline): SQVTM, ANQGSEA. In DNA form, the CDR3 reads TGCAGCGTTGTTTTGGTTTTGGGCAGATCCTTCCCCAATGAGCAGTTCTTC. This encodes CSVVLVLGRSFPNEQFF.

This clone has only a few counts. The V call is TRBV7-2, the J call TRBJ2-6, with 7 bases matching TRBD2. In germline, CDR1 is SGHTA, CDR2 FQGNSA. J was trimmed by 2 bases and V by 5 bases; bases with no gene match: 6. The CDR3 runs 16 residues. In nucleotides, the CDR3 is TGTGCCAGCAGCCCGGGGAGGGTAACTGGGGCCAACGTCCTGACTTTC. Its translation is CASSPGRVTGANVLTF.

This clone was observed a few times. The chain recombines TRBV18 with TRBJ2-1, with 8 bases identical to TRBD2. Germline V gene sequence: CDR1 KGHSH, CDR2 LQKENI. The CDR3 spans 17 residues. Trimming at V came to 3 bases and at J to 0 bases, leaving 7 bases not matched to a gene. The CDR3 sequence is CASSPLLAASSYNEQFF. CDR3 sequence (DNA): TGTGCCAGCTCACCCCTACTAGCGGCCAGCTCCTACAATGAGCAGTTCTTC.

The CDR3 region has the DNA TGTGCCAGCAGTAGCCTAGGGACCCAGTACTTC. Its translation is CASSSLGTQYF. The chain has TRBV6-5 and TRBJ2-5; no clear D. Trimming removed 5 bases at V and 7 bases at J, with 8 bases between. The V gene's germline CDR1 is MNHEY and CDR2 SVGAGI. There are 11 residues in the CDR3.

This clone has more than one count but fewer than ten. The chain links TRBV28 to TRBJ2-7, with 9 bases matching TRBD2. The J segment lost 6 bases and the V segment lost 8 bases, leaving 8 bases of the junction unmatched. Germline loops: CDR1 MDHEN, CDR2 SYDVKM. CDR3 length: 13 residues. Written as DNA, the CDR3 is TGTGCCAGCGGAGCGGGGGGACGTCGCGAGCAGTACTTC. Its protein product is CASGAGGRREQYF.

The J gene is TRBJ2-2, the V gene TRBV4-3; D uncertain. This CDR3 has 19 residues. The V end was cut by 0 bases, the J end by 1 base, with 18 bases between. The germline V gene encodes CDR1 LGHNA and CDR2 YSLEER. The CDR3 DNA reads as TGCGCCAGCAGCCAAGAAATTGTCGACTCGGCGGTGAACACCGGGGAGCTGTTTTTT. Its translation is CASSQEIVDSAVNTGELFF.

V usage is TRBV13 and J usage is TRBJ1-1, with D hard to call. The CDR3 runs 12 residues. From germline, CDR1 is PRHDT and CDR2 FYEKMQ (reference sequence). Between the trimmed V and J ends, which lost 7 bases and 1 base, there was a span of 7 bases. The CDR3 is CASNNRNTEAFF. For the CDR3, the DNA is TGTGCCAGCAATAACAGGAACACTGAAGCTTTCTTT. Together with reference TRBV13 and TRBJ1-1, the CDR3 gives the full variable domain: AAGVIQSPRHLIKEKRETATLKCYPIPRHDTVYWYQQGPGQDPQFLISFYEKMQSDKGSIPDRFSAQQFSDYHSELNMSSLELGDSALYFCASNNRNTEAFFGQGTRLTVV.

This clone was seen a few times. The genes are TRBV18 and TRBJ1-1, with TRBD1 matching 10 bases. CDR1 is KGHSH, CDR2 LQKENI, per germline. With V trimmed by 2 bases and J by 3 bases, 3 bases remained unmatched. This CDR3 is 15 amino acids long. This chain's CDR3 is CASSPIGQGDTEAFF. The CDR3 DNA reads as TGTGCCAGCTCACCAATAGGACAGGGGGACACTGAAGCTTTCTTT.

This clone was detected a few times. The V call is TRBV7-9, the J call TRBJ1-2; 7 bases align to TRBD1. V lost 8 bases to trimming and J lost 0 bases; unmatched junction nucleotides: 12. This CDR3 is 16 amino acids long. In germline, CDR1 is SEHNR, CDR2 FQNEAQ (reference sequence). CDR3 protein: CASSFMGQTANYGYTF. The CDR3 region has the DNA TGTGCCAGCTCCTTTATGGGACAGACAGCTAACTATGGCTACACCTTC.

This chain uses TRBV7-9 with TRBJ2-1; 10 nucleotides line up with TRBD2. The germline CDR1 and CDR2 sequences are SEHNR and FQNEAQ (reference sequence). The CDR3 consists of 15 residues. V lost 5 bases, J lost 8 bases, and 9 bases stayed unmatched. The CDR3 nucleotides are TGTGCCAGCAGCCCCAAGCGGGAGGGCCTAGATGAGCAGTTCTTC. It specifies CASSPKREGLDEQFF.

The genes are TRBV15 and TRBJ2-6, with a tentative D call TRBD2 (6 bases). This CDR3 region has 15 residues. With 1 base removed from V and 2 bases from J, the gap between germline ends came to 6 bases. CDR1 is LNHNV and CDR2 is YYDKDF in the germline V gene (reference sequence). The CDR3 here is CATSRAGAGANVLTF. The CDR3 region has the DNA TGTGCCACCAGCAGAGCGGGGGCTGGGGCCAACGTCCTGACTTTC. Full variable domain (rest looked up from reference TRBV15 and TRBJ2-6): DAMVIQNPRYQVTQFGKPVTLSCSQTLNHNVMYWYQQKSSQAPKLLFHYYDKDFNNEADTPDNFQSRRPNTSFCFLDIRSPGLGDTAMYLCATSRAGAGANVLTFGAGSRLTVL.

This clone was counted between two and nine times. The V gene is TRBV4-1, the J gene TRBJ2-7; 7 nucleotides agree with TRBD2. The CDR3 is 15 amino acids. Unmatched junction bases numbered 8, after V lost 3 bases and J lost 3 bases. Germline CDR1 MGHRA, CDR2 YSYEKL. The CDR3 protein is CASSQGEGLFYEQYF. The CDR3 DNA follows: TGCGCCAGCAGCCAGGGGGAGGGACTCTTCTACGAGCAGTACTTC.

V and J are TRBV2 and TRBJ2-3; D is perhaps TRBD2 (6 bases). From germline, CDR1 is SNHLY and CDR2 FYNNEI. The CDR3 is 13 amino acids. Trimming left V 8 bases short and J 2 bases short, with 11 bases between. The CDR3 loop is CASSGTFTDTQYF. The CDR3 DNA reads TGTGCCAGCTCTGGGACTTTCACAGATACGCAGTATTTT.

CDR3 sequence: CASSQVADTQYF. In nucleotides, the CDR3 is TGCGCCAGCAGCCAAGTCGCAGATACGCAGTATTTT. The genes are TRBV4-3 and TRBJ2-3; D gene uncertain. CDR1 and CDR2 from the germline V gene are LGHNA and YSLEER. V shed 1 base and J shed 4 bases, with 3 bases lying between them. This CDR3 comprises 12 residues.

The chain uses TRBV29-1 and TRBJ2-3; TRBD2 is a possible D gene (5 bases). Deletions cut 6 bases from V and 10 bases from J, with 14 bases between. This CDR3 is 11 amino acids long. Germline V gives CDR1 SQVTM, CDR2 ANQGSEA. For the CDR3, the DNA is TGCAGCGTCGTACTAGGTATACCGCAGTATTTT. Its translation: CSVVLGIPQYF.

The chain employs TRBV11-1 and TRBJ2-7; 8 bases fit TRBD1. The V segment lost 6 bases and the J segment 5 bases; nucleotides outside the gene matches: 6. The CDR3 runs 13 residues. Germline values: CDR1 SGHAT, CDR2 FQDESV (reference sequence). The CDR3 DNA follows: TGTGCCAGCAGTCCGGACAGGGCCCACGAGCAGTACTTC. Its protein product is CASSPDRAHEQYF. Full variable domain (outside the CDR3, taken from reference TRBV11-1 and TRBJ2-7): EAEVAQSPRYKITEKSQAVAFWCDPISGHATLYWYRQILGQGPELLVQFQDESVVDDSQLPKDRFSAERLKGVDSTLKIQPAELGDSAMYLCASSPDRAHEQYFGPGTRLTVT.

This clone was seen more than once but under ten times. The chain carries TRBV7-9 and TRBJ2-3; 8 nucleotides match TRBD1. V dropped 6 bases and J dropped 5; count of bases not matched to a gene: 10. The length of the CDR3 is 15 residues. CDR1 and CDR2 from the germline V gene are SEHNR and FQNEAQ (reference sequence). The CDR3 DNA reads TGTGCCAGCAGAGACGGGACAGGAGTCGTAGATACGCAGTATTTT. It codes for CASRDGTGVVDTQYF.

The chain is built from TRBV7-2 and TRBJ1-1; perhaps TRBD1 as D (5 bases). The CDR3 runs 19 residues. The germline V gene encodes CDR1 SGHTA and CDR2 FQGNSA. V was pared by 2 bases and J by 1 base, with 23 bases between. This CDR3 is CASSLWAWITGLTNTEAFF. The CDR3 nucleotides read TGTGCCAGCAGCTTATGGGCTTGGATAACGGGACTGACGAACACTGAAGCTTTCTTT.

The chain recombines TRBV19 with TRBJ1-2; D possibly corresponds to TRBD1 (5 bases). Germline V gene data show CDR1 as LNHDA and CDR2 as SQIVND (reference sequence). The ends were cut back, 6 bases at V and 7 bases at J, with 21 bases in the middle. The CDR3 has 15 residues. The CDR3 sequence is CASSSPTAGIAGYTF. The CDR3 nucleotides read TGTGCCAGTAGCTCCCCTACAGCAGGGATCGCTGGCTACACCTTC.

This clone showed up just a few times. The chain employs TRBV27 and TRBJ2-7; possible D gene TRBD2, 6 bases. The germline CDR1 and CDR2 sequences are MNHEY and SMNVEV (reference sequence). Trimming removed 4 bases at V and 2 bases at J, with 15 bases between. The CDR3 spans 15 residues. Written as DNA, the CDR3 is TGTGCCAGCAGTTCCCGTGGACTAAATCCCTACGAGCAGTACTTC. Its translation is CASSSRGLNPYEQYF.

As to this clone: The same CDR3 also results from other DNA sequences found in this sample. This rearrangement joins TRBV7-2 to TRBJ2-7; tentative D call: TRBD2 (6 bases). CDR3 size: 12 residues. CDR1 is SGHTA, CDR2 FQGNSA, per germline. Deletions cut 4 bases from V and 6 bases from J, with 10 bases between. For the CDR3, the DNA is TGTGCCAGCAGCTCGGGACTGGGCGAGCAGTACTTC. This sequence encodes CASSSGLGEQYF.

V gene TRBV27 combines with J gene TRBJ1-4; D call uncertain. Germline V lookup: CDR1 MNHEY, CDR2 SMNVEV (reference sequence). Trimming shortened V by 1 base and J by 7 bases, and 10 bases separated the two germline ends. The CDR3 is 14 amino acids. The CDR3 region has the DNA TGTGCCAGCAGTTTATACGGTTCGGGTGAAAAACTGTTTTTT. This encodes CASSLYGSGEKLFF.

This clone was seen only a few times. The chain employs TRBV7-2 and TRBJ2-7, with 8 bases that match TRBD1. Unmatched junction bases numbered 10, after V lost 7 bases and J lost 2 bases. CDR3 length: 15 amino acids. Germline values: CDR1 SGHTA, CDR2 FQGNSA. The CDR3 reads CASIRGQGRPYEQYF. In DNA form, the CDR3 reads TGTGCCAGCATCCGTGGACAGGGTCGCCCCTACGAGCAGTACTTC. The full variable domain, with the rest looked up from reference TRBV7-2 and TRBJ2-7, is GAGVSQSPSNKVTEKGKDVELRCDPISGHTALYWYRQSLGQGLEFLIYFQGNSAPDKSGLPSDRFSAERTGGSVSTLTIQRTQQEDSAVYLCASIRGQGRPYEQYFGPGTRLTVT.

Only a few counts were recorded for this clone. The J gene is TRBJ2-1, the V gene TRBV6-6, with D uncertain. V dropped 2 bases and J dropped 7 bases, with 6 bases sitting between them. There are 12 residues in the CDR3. Germline CDR1 is MNHNY and CDR2 is SVGAGI (reference sequence). The chain's CDR3 is CASSYGVNEQFF. CDR3 nucleotide sequence: TGTGCCAGCAGTTACGGAGTGAATGAGCAGTTCTTC.

This clone has more than one count but fewer than ten. The gene calls are TRBV7-9 and TRBJ1-1, with a tentative D call TRBD1 (5 bases). The ends were cut back, 5 bases at V and 1 base at J, with 17 bases in the middle. CDR1 is SEHNR, CDR2 FQNEAQ, per germline (reference sequence). The CDR3 consists of 16 residues. CDR3 loop: CASSDRGRTKNTEAFF. CDR3 bases: TGTGCCAGCAGCGATAGGGGCAGAACCAAGAACACTGAAGCTTTCTTT.

This chain links TRBV6-5 with TRBJ1-6, with D tentatively TRBD1 (6 bases). Trimming shortened V by 8 bases and J by 9 bases, and 17 bases separated the two germline ends. CDR3 length: 14 amino acids. Per the germline V gene, CDR1 is MNHEY and CDR2 is SVGAGI. This CDR3 reads CASGTAGVTSPLHF. CDR3 nucleotide sequence: TGTGCCAGCGGGACGGCAGGGGTGACTTCACCCCTCCACTTT.

This clone showed up just a few times. This chain uses TRBV6-5 with TRBJ1-2; D uncertain. CDR1 and CDR2 from the germline V gene are MNHEY and SVGAGI. The ends were cut back, 6 bases at V and 7 bases at J, with 21 bases in the middle. The CDR3 spans 15 residues. The CDR3 coding sequence is TGTGCCAGCAGCCTCATGGACCCTTGGGCGGGTGGCTACACCTTC. Its translation: CASSLMDPWAGGYTF.

This sequence joins TRBV7-9 and TRBJ2-1; no clear D. Germline CDR1 reads SEHNR; CDR2 reads FQNEAQ (reference sequence). The CDR3 extends over 13 amino acids. Trimming shortened V by 4 bases and J by 6 bases, and 10 bases separated the two germline ends. CDR3 sequence: CASSYSPGNEQFF. In DNA, the CDR3 is TGTGCCAGCAGCTATAGCCCCGGCAATGAGCAGTTCTTC.